This TCR beta chain was recovered during a study of cytomegalovirus exposure and HLA in healthy donors. General study results and limits: Generally TCR sequences proved uncommon, though certain public TCRs appeared in numerous donors.

J was trimmed by 5 bases and V by 3 bases; bases with no gene match: 5. The CDR3 length is 15 residues. Germline-derived CDR1 and CDR2 are LNHDA and SQIVND (reference sequence). 60 Vbeta and 13 Jbeta primers were used in PCR. Assay: immunoSEQ multiplex PCR; the TCRdb copy retains only in-frame clones and omits some. The table lists 100,000 to 140,000 clones, 82% of them singletons. Points on this clone: Its cognate antigen is unknown.

The chain recombines TRBV19 with TRBJ1-1; 11 nucleotides align to TRBD1. What was sequenced was PBMCs. The clonotype originates from a young man in good health and CMV-seropositive. The CDR3 DNA reads as TGTGCCAGTAGTATGGACAGGGGGCGATGGACTGAAGCTTTCTTT. Protein product: CASSMDRGRWTEAFF.